The next 28 T cell receptor beta chains were all read from a single sample in a study of breast tumors, draining lymph nodes, adjacent tissues. Axillary draining lymph nodes of breast cancer patients supplied the node samples. TCRdb re-called the multiplex PCR reads with MiXCR, one entry per CDR3 protein. The data show 180,000 or so distinct CDR3 sequences, 33% seen once. The source material was axillary lymph node tissue. These receptors all stem from a female donor with breast cancer. Some clones in this sample may be carry-over from other donors' samples.

About this clonotype itself: It is likely a read error, because the conserved phenylalanine at the end of the CDR3 is missing. The chain links TRBV7-9 to TRBJ2-7, with D tentatively TRBD1 (5 bases). This CDR3 region has 14 residues. Germline V gene lookup returns CDR1 SEHNR and CDR2 FQNEAQ (reference sequence). CDR3 in amino acids: CASSLGQLSYKQYL. In DNA, the CDR3 is TGTGCCAGCAGCTTAGGACAGCTTTCCTACAAGCAGTACCTC.

This clonotype was counted ten times or more. This chain joins TRBV9 and TRBJ2-5, with D maybe TRBD1 (6 bases). The ends were cut back, 2 bases at V and 5 bases at J, with 16 bases in the middle. Germline V gives CDR1 SGDLS, CDR2 YYNGEE. The CDR3 runs 15 residues. The CDR3 sequence: CASSVSLGARETQYF. As DNA, the CDR3 is TGTGCCAGCAGCGTCTCGTTGGGGGCTCGGGAGACCCAGTACTTC.

In its sample, this clonotype was seen many times. The chain couples TRBV12-3 or TRBV12-4 to TRBJ2-3; D not certain. The CDR3 runs 15 residues. Between the trimmed V and J ends, which lost 1 base and 1 base, there was a span of 9 bases. The CDR3 protein is CASSLVAVGTDTQYF. CDR3 DNA: TGTGCCAGCAGTTTAGTTGCGGTGGGCACAGATACGCAGTATTTT.

A remark on this clonotype: It may be a read error: a sequence one base away is much more abundant. DNA for the CDR3: TGTGCCAGCAGCCGGATGGGAGCCCGGGGCGAGCAGTCCTTC. This sequence encodes CASSRMGARGEQSF. This chain links TRBV9 with TRBJ2-7; D could derive from TRBD1 or TRBD2 (5 bases each). CDR3 length equals 14 residues. Germline CDR1 SGDLS, CDR2 YYNGEE.

There are a few counts of this clonotype. V usage is TRBV6-2 or TRBV6-3 and J usage is TRBJ1-5; D perhaps matches TRBD1 (5 bases). V shed 5 bases and J shed 6 bases, with 11 bases lying between them. CDR1 and CDR2 (germline): MNHEY, SVGEGT. The CDR3 extends over 13 amino acids. The CDR3 protein is CASSLPGPQPQHF. The CDR3, as DNA: TGTGCCAGCAGTCTCCCGGGACCTCAGCCCCAGCATTTT.

Note on this clonotype: A much more abundant neighbour one base away suggests this may be a read error. The chain employs TRBV3-1 and TRBJ2-5, with TRBD2 matching 9 bases. The CDR3 sequence is 17 residues long. Germline CDR1 is LGHDT and CDR2 is YNNKEL (reference sequence). The CDR3 loop reads CASSQVTAGGLQEAQYF. As DNA, the CDR3 is TGTGCCAGCAGCCAAGTAACGGCGGGAGGGCTCCAAGAGGCCCAGTACTTC.

The CDR3 is CASSRLAGEGAYSPLHF. In DNA form, the CDR3 reads TGTGCCAGCAGCAGACTAGCGGGGGAAGGGGCCTATTCACCCCTCCACTTT. The V and J genes are TRBV6-4 and TRBJ1-6; D is possibly TRBD1 (5 bases). There are 17 residues in the CDR3. The V and J ends lost 6 bases and 8 bases respectively, with 23 bases between them. In germline, CDR1 is MRHNA, CDR2 SNTAGT.

This clonotype appeared many times. The chain joins TRBV5-8 to TRBJ1-4; unclear D gene. Per germline, CDR1 SGHTS and CDR2 YDEGEE. This CDR3 is built from 15 residues. Trimming pared 2 bases from V and 8 bases from J, leaving 16 bases between. CDR3 amino acids: CASSFDSQFGEKLFF. The CDR3 DNA sequence: TGTGCCAGCAGCTTCGACTCCCAATTCGGAGAAAAACTGTTTTTT.

As to this clonotype: This CDR3 is missing its conserved last phenylalanine or tryptophan, likely due to a read error. This chain uses TRBV29-1 with TRBJ2-7; D is perhaps TRBD1 (5 bases). The CDR3 consists of 12 residues. Germline-derived CDR1 and CDR2 are SQVTM and ANQGSEA. The germline V and J ends were trimmed by 4 bases and 5 bases, with 12 bases remaining between them. The DNA of the CDR3 is TGCAGCGTTGGCAGGGATTCCAACGAGCAGTACCTC. Translated: CSVGRDSNEQYL.

CDR3: CASSYRQGADYGYTF. The DNA of the CDR3 is TGTGCCAGCAGTTACAGGCAGGGGGCGGACTATGGCTACACCTTC. V is TRBV6-4 and J is TRBJ1-2, with TRBD1 matching 8 bases. V lost 5 bases, J lost 3 bases, and 8 bases stayed unmatched. The CDR3 is 15 amino acids. From germline, CDR1 is MRHNA and CDR2 SNTAGT.

This clonotype was detected many times. The chain combines TRBV7-9 with TRBJ2-3; weak D call: TRBD2 (6 bases). This CDR3 has 15 amino acids. V was trimmed by 5 bases and J by 0 bases, leaving 12 bases between them. Germline CDR1 and CDR2: SEHNR and FQNEAQ (reference sequence). The CDR3 loop is CASSPYAGSTDTQYF. CDR3 DNA sequence: TGTGCCAGCAGCCCTTATGCGGGGAGCACAGATACGCAGTATTTT. The variable domain in full, with the rest retrieved from reference TRBV7-9 and TRBJ2-3, is DTGVSQNPRHKITKRGQNVTFRCDPISEHNRLYWYRQTLGQGPEFLTYFQNEAQLEKSRLLSDRFSAERPKGSFSTLEIQRTEQGDSAMYLCASSPYAGSTDTQYFGPGTRLTVL.

The chain employs TRBV24-1 and TRBJ2-2, with D perhaps TRBD2 (6 bases). V was trimmed by 3 bases and J by 1 base, leaving 11 bases between them. Germline V lookup: CDR1 KGHDR, CDR2 SFDVKD. CDR3 length: 16 amino acids. This CDR3 reads CATSDRGTRNTGELFF. CDR3 in DNA: TGTGCCACCAGTGATCGCGGGACTCGGAACACCGGGGAGCTGTTTTTT.

Many counts were recorded for this clonotype. The rearrangement links TRBV2 to TRBJ1-6; D ambiguous. V was cut by 5 bases and J by 5 bases, with 13 bases left in between. The CDR3 sequence is 15 residues long. The germline gives CDR1 SNHLY, CDR2 FYNNEI. CDR3 in DNA: TGTGCCAGCAGTCCGGGGAGGGTAAATAATTCACCCCTCCACTTT. As protein: CASSPGRVNNSPLHF.

This clonotype has at least ten counts. A read error may produce the germline difference seen at one junction end. The chain recombines TRBV7-7 with TRBJ2-7, with 12 bases that match TRBD1. From germline, CDR1 is SSHAT and CDR2 FNYEAQ (reference sequence). The CDR3 totals 15 residues. CDR3 sequence reads: CASSSGTGGIDEQYF. In DNA, the CDR3 is TGTGCTAGCAGCTCAGGGACAGGGGGCATTGACGAGCAGTACTTC.

This clonotype was recorded at least ten times. CDR3 sequence reads: CASSIGGVVLTDTQYF. As DNA, the CDR3 is TGTGCCAGTAGTATAGGGGGCGTGGTCCTCACAGATACGCAGTATTTT. This chain uses TRBV19 with TRBJ2-3; possibly TRBD1 for D (5 bases). CDR1 and CDR2 (germline): LNHDA, SQIVND (reference sequence). There are 16 residues in the CDR3. The germline V and J ends were trimmed by 1 base and 2 bases, with 13 bases remaining between them. The whole variable domain, filled in from reference TRBV19 and TRBJ2-3, reads DGGITQSPKYLFRKEGQNVTLSCEQNLNHDAMYWYRQDPGQGLRLIYYSQIVNDFQKGDIAEGYSVSREKKESFPLTVTSAQKNPTAFYLCASSIGGVVLTDTQYFGPGTRLTVL.

This clonotype was detected ten times or more. The V call is TRBV4-1, the J call TRBJ1-5; 8 bases are shared with TRBD1. Germline CDR1 is MGHRA and CDR2 is YSYEKL. The CDR3 loop spans 15 amino acids. V trimming: 1 base; J trimming: 4 bases; junction bases outside the gene matches: 3. The CDR3: CASSQAGGENQPQHF. In DNA, the CDR3 is TGCGCCAGCAGCCAAGCAGGGGGCGAGAATCAGCCCCAGCATTTT.

This chain joins TRBV10-1 and TRBJ2-5; D may be TRBD1 or TRBD2 (5 bases each). Germline CDR1 reads WNHNN; CDR2 reads SYGVQD (reference sequence). Trimming removed 6 bases at V and 0 bases at J, with 11 bases between. This CDR3 is built from 14 residues. The CDR3 loop reads CASSRGRDQETQYF. The CDR3 nucleotides read TGCGCCAGCAGCCGGGGCCGTGACCAAGAGACCCAGTACTTC.

This clonotype appeared a few times. Since a much larger clone is just one base distant, this may be a read error. This sequence joins TRBV5-6 and TRBJ1-5, with a possible D match to TRBD1 (5 bases). The CDR3 has 13 amino acids. The V end lost 3 bases, the J end lost 6 bases, and 10 bases lay between the germline ends. Germline values: CDR1 SGHDT, CDR2 YYEEEE. CDR3 coding DNA: TGTGCCAGCAGCTCCCAGGGAACTCAGCCCCAGCATTTT. This codes for CASSSQGTQPQHF. The full variable domain, its missing parts supplied by reference TRBV5-6 and TRBJ1-5, is DAGVTQSPTHLIKTRGQQVTLRCSPKSGHDTVSWYQQALGQGPQFIFQYYEEEERQRGNFPDRFSGHQFPNYSSELNVNALLLGDSALYLCASSSQGTQPQHFGDGTRLSIL.

As to this clonotype: One junction end disagrees with the germline gene, perhaps due to a read error. This chain joins TRBV7-8 and TRBJ2-7; no definite D call. Germline assignment: CDR1 SGHVS and CDR2 FQNEAQ. CDR3 length: 10 residues. The CDR3 here is CALNSCEQYF. As DNA, the CDR3 is TGTGCCCTTAACTCCTGCGAGCAGTACTTC.

This clonotype was found many times. J is TRBJ2-1 and V is TRBV7-9; 9 positions agree with TRBD2. The germline gives CDR1 SEHNR, CDR2 FQNEAQ (reference sequence). Unmatched junction bases numbered 4, after V lost 10 bases and J lost 3 bases. CDR3 length: 13 amino acids. The CDR3 sequence: CATRRGGYNEQFF. CDR3 nucleotide sequence: TGTGCCACCCGGCGGGGGGGCTACAATGAGCAGTTCTTC.

As regards this clonotype: This may stem from a read error, because a much larger clone lies one nucleotide away. This chain uses TRBV27 with TRBJ2-7, with D possibly matching TRBD2 (6 bases). The length of the CDR3 is 14 residues. Germline CDR1 MNHEY, CDR2 SMNVEV (reference sequence). Here the CDR3 DNA reads TGTGCCGGCAGTTTCGCAGGGAGGTACTACGAGCAGTACTTC. It translates to CAGSFAGRYYEQYF.

In its sample, this clonotype was seen many times. The chain carries TRBV25-1 and TRBJ1-4; 8 positions match TRBD1. The CDR3 is 15 amino acids. Germline values: CDR1 MGHDK, CDR2 SYGVNS. V lost 1 base, J lost 14 bases, and 12 bases stayed unmatched. The CDR3 DNA reads TGTGCCAGCAGTGAATCCAACAGGGGGATGGGAAGGCTGTTTTTT. Its translation is CASSESNRGMGRLFF. Full variable domain (rest looked up from reference TRBV25-1 and TRBJ1-4): EADIYQTPRYLVIGTGKKITLECSQTMGHDKMYWYQQDPGMELHLIHYSYGVNSTEKGDLSSESTVSRIRTEHFPLTLESARPSHTSQYLCASSESNRGMGRLFFGSGTQLSVL.

This clonotype came up many times. The chain is built from TRBV7-9 and TRBJ1-6, with D maybe TRBD1 (6 bases). The CDR3 extends over 12 amino acids. Germline V gene lookup returns CDR1 SEHNR and CDR2 FQNEAQ (reference sequence). V shed 5 bases and J shed 11 bases, with 10 bases lying between them. The CDR3 loop is CASSPQGPPLHF. Written as DNA, the CDR3 is TGTGCCAGCAGCCCACAGGGTCCACCCCTCCACTTT.

The chain links TRBV20-1 to TRBJ2-3; 8 bases are shared with TRBD1. The germline V gene encodes CDR1 DFQATT and CDR2 SNEGSKA (reference sequence). The CDR3 is 14 residues long. Trimming cost V 5 bases and J 5 bases; bases outside gene matches: 9. This chain's CDR3 is CSAHGQGGRDTQYF. The CDR3 DNA reads TGCAGTGCTCATGGACAGGGTGGCAGAGATACGCAGTATTTT.

This clonotype was detected a few times. This chain joins TRBV6-2 or TRBV6-3 and TRBJ2-1, with 14 bases fitting TRBD2. J lost 6 bases, V lost 6 bases, and 4 bases had no gene match. This CDR3 has 15 residues. Germline values: CDR1 MNHEY, CDR2 SVGEGT. CDR3 amino acids: CASRPGLAGGNEQFF. The DNA of the CDR3 is TGTGCCAGCAGACCCGGACTAGCGGGAGGCAATGAGCAGTTCTTC.

As for this clonotype: Compared with germline, one end of the junction differs, possibly owing to a read error. The V and J genes are TRBV7-6 and TRBJ2-5, with D perhaps matching TRBD2 (5 bases). The CDR3 length is 15 residues. Germline CDR1 reads SGHVS; CDR2 reads FNYEAQ. DNA of the CDR3: TGTGCCAGCAGCTATAACAGCGGCCGTCGAGAGACCCAGCACTTC. It is translated as CASSYNSGRRETQHF.

The sample holds many counts of this clonotype. The CDR3 nucleotides read TGTGCCAGCAGCTCCACTTTCAGCTCCTACGAGCAGTACTTC. It codes for CASSSTFSSYEQYF. V gene TRBV13 combines with J gene TRBJ2-7; D not resolved. The length of the CDR3 is 14 residues. V was pared by 4 bases and J by 0 bases, with 10 bases between. The germline gives CDR1 PRHDT, CDR2 FYEKMQ (reference sequence).

This clonotype was seen repeatedly, ten times or more. The genes are TRBV19 and TRBJ2-5, with 9 bases aligning to TRBD2. Unmatched junction bases numbered 1, after V lost 3 bases and J lost 5 bases. The CDR3 runs to 13 residues. From germline, CDR1 is LNHDA and CDR2 SQIVND (reference sequence). The CDR3 DNA reads as TGTGCCAGTAGTATGGGACTAGCTGAGACCCAGTACTTC. Translated: CASSMGLAETQYF.